The 21 T cell receptor beta chains below come from one sample, sequenced in a study of shared clonotypes between healthy human individuals. Naive CD8 cells, CD45RO-negative and positively selected for CCR7, excluded terminally differentiated effector memory CD45RA+ cells. Method: immunoSEQ multiplex PCR; TCRdb's copy keeps in-frame clones and lacks some. The sample holds more than 550,000 clones, about 91% seen once. The sequencing sample was made of naive CD8+ T cells sorted from blood. The receptors were gathered from a young man in good health.

The genes are TRBV7-9 and TRBJ2-1, with 11 bases fitting TRBD2. J lost 4 bases, V lost 5 bases, and 7 bases had no gene match. The CDR3 length is 16 residues. Germline values: CDR1 SEHNR, CDR2 FQNEAQ (reference sequence). CDR3 bases: TGTGCCAGCAGCCCGGGACTAGCGGAAATGTACAATGAGCAGTTCTTC. Residues: CASSPGLAEMYNEQFF.

This chain links TRBV27 with TRBJ2-7; no firm D call. The CDR3 runs 14 residues. Between the trimmed V and J ends, which lost 3 bases and 3 bases, there was a span of 12 bases. The germline gives CDR1 MNHEY, CDR2 SMNVEV (reference sequence). DNA for the CDR3: TGTGCCAGCAGTTTGGCTTTCGGGCACTACGAGCAGTACTTC. Translating it yields CASSLAFGHYEQYF.

J is TRBJ2-1 and V is TRBV7-2; 7 nucleotides match TRBD2. Trimming cost V 3 bases and J 7 bases; bases outside gene matches: 9. The CDR3 length is 15 residues. From germline, CDR1 is SGHTA and CDR2 FQGNSA. The DNA of the CDR3 is TGTGCCAGCAGCTTGAGGGGACTACAGACTAATGAGCAGTTCTTC. Amino acid sequence: CASSLRGLQTNEQFF.

The chain is built from TRBV19 and TRBJ1-1; TRBD1 matches at 7 bases. The germline CDR1 and CDR2 sequences are LNHDA and SQIVND (reference sequence). J gave up 8 bases and V 3 bases, and 6 bases lay outside the gene matches. CDR3 size: 13 residues. CDR3: CASSIRDSPEAFF. As DNA, the CDR3 is TGTGCCAGTAGTATCCGGGACAGCCCCGAAGCTTTCTTT.

J is TRBJ1-1 and V is TRBV6-5; no clear D gene. Germline V gene sequence: CDR1 MNHEY, CDR2 SVGAGI. The CDR3 is made up of 13 amino acids. V was pared by 4 bases and J by 2 bases, with 8 bases between. In DNA, the CDR3 is TGTGCCAGCAGTTCGGACGGCAACACTGAAGCTTTCTTT. Translation: CASSSDGNTEAFF.

This clone appeared a few times. The rearrangement uses TRBV6-6 and TRBJ1-2; no clear D. V shed 4 bases and J shed 5 bases, with 8 bases lying between them. The CDR3 has 12 residues. From germline, CDR1 is MNHNY and CDR2 SVGAGI (reference sequence). The CDR3 nucleotides are TGTGCCAGCAGTTCCAGCGAGTATGGCTACACCTTC. Translation: CASSSSEYGYTF.

The chain couples TRBV11-2 to TRBJ2-1; D is uncertain. The CDR3 extends over 13 amino acids. V was cut by 8 bases and J by 0 bases, with 8 bases left in between. The V gene's germline CDR1 is SGHAT and CDR2 FQNNGV. The CDR3 sequence is CASLVGSYNEQFF. DNA for the CDR3: TGTGCCAGCCTCGTGGGCTCCTACAATGAGCAGTTCTTC.

V and J are TRBV19 and TRBJ2-7, with a weak D call TRBD1 (5 bases). V lost 9 bases to trimming and J lost 0 bases, with 9 bases between them. The germline gives CDR1 LNHDA, CDR2 SQIVND (reference sequence). The CDR3 covers 12 residues. CDR3 in DNA: TGTGCCAGCCAGGGCGGCTCCTACGAGCAGTACTTC. This gives the protein CASQGGSYEQYF.

Concerning this clone itself: The sample carries other DNA sequences with the same CDR3. This chain joins TRBV7-9 and TRBJ2-7, with TRBD2 as a possible D gene (5 bases). Germline CDR1 and CDR2: SEHNR and FQNEAQ (reference sequence). The V and J ends lost 4 bases and 1 base respectively, with 8 bases between them. The CDR3 length is 13 residues. This CDR3 reads CASSSRRSYEQYF. DNA of the CDR3: TGTGCCAGCAGCTCGAGGAGGTCCTACGAGCAGTACTTC.

The CDR3 loop reads CSVGEAGVAEQYF. DNA of the CDR3: TGCAGCGTTGGAGAAGCGGGAGTCGCCGAGCAGTACTTC. The chain carries TRBV29-1 and TRBJ2-7, with 8 bases lining up with TRBD2. The CDR3 runs to 13 residues. J lost 6 bases, V lost 4 bases, and 8 bases had no gene match. Germline-derived CDR1 and CDR2 are SQVTM and ANQGSEA.

The chain is built from TRBV6-5 and TRBJ1-2; D remains unclear. The CDR3 is made up of 12 amino acids. Trimming left V 4 bases short and J 10 bases short, with 13 bases between. The germline CDR1 and CDR2 sequences are MNHEY and SVGAGI. For the CDR3, the DNA is TGTGCCAGCAGTTCTGACCTAGACTCCTACACCTTC. The encoded protein is CASSSDLDSYTF.

J is TRBJ2-1 and V is TRBV7-3, with a weak D call TRBD1 (5 bases). The CDR3 has 12 residues. V was pared by 6 bases and J by 7 bases, with 10 bases between. CDR1 is SGHTA and CDR2 is FQGTGA in the germline V gene. The chain's CDR3 is CASRSRGNEQFF. CDR3 nucleotide sequence: TGTGCCAGCAGATCAAGGGGTAATGAGCAGTTCTTC.

V and J are TRBV19 and TRBJ2-2; a weak D match, TRBD1 (5 bases). Germline V gives CDR1 LNHDA, CDR2 SQIVND (reference sequence). V lost 3 bases and J lost 0, with 11 bases in between. The CDR3 length is 16 residues. This CDR3 reads CASSMGQFANTGELFF. Written as DNA, the CDR3 is TGTGCCAGTAGTATGGGGCAGTTTGCGAACACCGGGGAGCTGTTTTTT.

The genes are TRBV7-9 and TRBJ2-7, with 10 bases identical to TRBD2. V lost 2 bases, J lost 4 bases, and 11 bases stayed unmatched. The germline V gene encodes CDR1 SEHNR and CDR2 FQNEAQ (reference sequence). This CDR3 is built from 17 residues. The CDR3 loop is CASSLSPGASGSYEQYF. CDR3 DNA: TGTGCCAGCAGCTTATCCCCAGGGGCTAGCGGGAGTTACGAGCAGTACTTC.

V is TRBV4-3 and J is TRBJ2-1; perhaps TRBD2 as D (6 bases). Deletions cut 2 bases from V and 2 bases from J, with 13 bases between. The CDR3 has 16 amino acids. The germline V gene has CDR1 LGHNA and CDR2 YSLEER. CDR3 amino acids: CASSQFAGSAYNEQFF. As DNA, the CDR3 is TGCGCCAGCAGCCAATTTGCCGGGAGCGCCTACAATGAGCAGTTCTTC.

The chain combines TRBV7-6 with TRBJ1-1, with 7 bases lining up with TRBD1. Germline V gene lookup returns CDR1 SGHVS and CDR2 FNYEAQ. This CDR3 region has 17 residues. Trimming removed 0 bases from V and 1 base from J; junction bases left unmatched: 8. The DNA of the CDR3 is TGTGCCAGCAGCTTAGCCCGGGACAGCGAGGGGAACACTGAAGCTTTCTTT. Translation: CASSLARDSEGNTEAFF.

J is TRBJ2-1 and V is TRBV7-2; D is undetermined. V was pared by 5 bases and J by 5 bases, with 10 bases between. The CDR3 contains 13 residues. CDR1 SGHTA and CDR2 FQGNSA come from the germline V gene. The CDR3 is CASSRAWDNEQFF. DNA for the CDR3: TGTGCCAGCAGCCGAGCCTGGGACAATGAGCAGTTCTTC.

V is TRBV18 and J is TRBJ2-4, with D perhaps matching TRBD1 (6 bases). The J call may be faulty, since TRBJ2-7 better matches the DNA end. Germline CDR1 reads KGHSH; CDR2 reads LQKENI. The CDR3 is 14 residues long. DNA of the CDR3: TGTGCCAGCTCATCTAGGGGGTATGCCTACGAGCAGTACTTC. Amino acid sequence: CASSSRGYAYEQYF.

The V gene is TRBV29-1, the J gene TRBJ2-5; D gene uncertain. Germline CDR1 reads SQVTM; CDR2 reads ANQGSEA. The V end was cut by 1 base, the J end by 1 base, with 7 bases between. The CDR3 is 13 residues long. The CDR3 protein is CSVEVDGQETQYF. The CDR3 DNA follows: TGCAGCGTTGAAGTTGATGGCCAAGAGACCCAGTACTTC.

The chain employs TRBV27 and TRBJ2-1, with D perhaps matching TRBD1 (5 bases). Trimming shortened V by 4 bases and J by 10 bases, and 17 bases separated the two germline ends. The CDR3 has 14 residues. The germline CDR1 and CDR2 sequences are MNHEY and SMNVEV (reference sequence). The CDR3 is CASSSSTGRREQFF. CDR3 coding DNA: TGTGCCAGCAGTTCGTCTACAGGTCGTCGGGAGCAGTTCTTC.

This chain connects TRBV12-5 to TRBJ2-3; the D gene could be TRBD1 or TRBD2 (5 bases each). Germline values: CDR1 LGHNT, CDR2 FRNRAP. This CDR3 spans 18 amino acids. Deletions cut 0 bases from V and 4 bases from J, with 20 bases between. The CDR3 loop reads CASGLVTEDGARPDTQYF. The CDR3 nucleotides are TGTGCTAGTGGTTTGGTGACAGAGGACGGGGCTAGGCCAGATACGCAGTATTTT.